Each of the 30 T cell receptor beta chains below was sequenced from the same sample in a study of blood T cell repertoires in COVID-19. The protocol was immunoSEQ multiplex PCR, while the TCRdb copy is restricted to in-frame clones and leaves out a portion. The sample has about 400,000 clones, 70% to 90% seen once. Sequencing was done on a sample of PBMCs or T cells enriched from blood (not recorded which). The receptor set was obtained from a woman aged 25 to 39 with acute COVID-19.

The chain is built from TRBV2 and TRBJ2-3, with TRBD1 matching over 7 bases. Germline CDR1 reads SNHLY; CDR2 reads FYNNEI. The CDR3 consists of 14 residues. The J segment lost 4 bases and the V segment lost 7 bases, leaving 8 bases of the junction unmatched. In DNA, the CDR3 is TGTGCCAGCACCCGACAGGGTAACTCAGATACGCAGTATTTT. Its translation: CASTRQGNSDTQYF.

This clone was detected once. The rearrangement links TRBV1 to TRBJ2-2; no DNA check was done on the table's D call, TRBD1. TRBV1 is a pseudogene. The CDR3 length is 18 residues. The CDR3 sequence is CTSSQKGQGGRPTGELFF. The CDR3 nucleotides read TGCACCAGCAGCCAAAAGGGACAGGGGGGCCGACCCACCGGGGAGCTGTTTTTT.

This CDR3 is CASSYGQLGNTIYF. CDR3 DNA: TGTGCCAGCAGTTACGGGCAACTCGGAAACACCATATATTTT. This chain uses TRBV6-5 with TRBJ1-3; D is uncertain. CDR1 is MNHEY and CDR2 is SVGAGI in the germline V gene. V lost 2 bases and J lost 4, with 9 bases in between. The CDR3 has 14 amino acids.

CDR3 DNA sequence: TGTGCCAGTAGTCCCACAGGGGATGTCTATGGCTACACCTTC. Translated: CASSPTGDVYGYTF. The rearrangement joins TRBV19 to TRBJ1-2; 7 bases are shared with TRBD1. The CDR3 consists of 14 residues. Looked up from germline, CDR1 is LNHDA and CDR2 is SQIVND (reference sequence). The V segment lost 5 bases and the J segment 4 bases; nucleotides outside the gene matches: 7.

This clone showed up just once. The chain joins TRBV11-1 to TRBJ1-2, with TRBD1 matching over 7 bases. The germline gives CDR1 SGHAT, CDR2 FQDESV (reference sequence). The ends lost 5 bases at V and 1 base at J; junction bases unmatched: 4. This CDR3 has 14 amino acids. CDR3 nucleotide sequence: TGTGCCAGCAGCGCGACAGGGTATAACTATGGCTACACCTTC. Amino acid sequence: CASSATGYNYGYTF.

This clone turned up a few times. The chain links TRBV5-5 to TRBJ1-5, with D tentatively TRBD1 (5 bases). CDR1 is SGHKS, CDR2 YYEKEE, per germline (reference sequence). The CDR3 covers 13 residues. With 2 bases removed from V and 9 bases from J, the gap between germline ends came to 12 bases. The CDR3, as DNA: TGTGCCAGCAGCTTCATGGGGCAAGGGCCCCAGCATTTT. Protein sequence: CASSFMGQGPQHF.

The chain employs TRBV6-5 and TRBJ1-3, with unresolved D. The CDR3 runs to 15 residues. Germline loops: CDR1 MNHEY, CDR2 SVGAGI. The germline V and J ends were trimmed by 4 bases and 3 bases, with 13 bases remaining between them. The CDR3: CASSLAGRVGNTIYF. The CDR3 region has the DNA TGTGCCAGCAGTTTGGCCGGGAGGGTTGGAAACACCATATATTTT.

V gene TRBV30 combines with J gene TRBJ1-2, with D possibly being TRBD1 (5 bases). Germline assignment: CDR1 GTSNPN and CDR2 SVGIG (reference sequence). The germline V and J ends were trimmed by 5 bases and 13 bases, with 14 bases remaining between them. This CDR3 is built from 10 residues. CDR3 residues: CAWAGEGSTF. The DNA of the CDR3 is TGTGCCTGGGCCGGGGAGGGGAGCACCTTC.

A few counts support this clone. This chain connects TRBV10-1 to TRBJ1-2; possibly TRBD1 for D (6 bases). The length of the CDR3 is 14 residues. V lost 10 bases to trimming and J lost 4 bases, with 19 bases between them. Germline lookup yields CDR1 WNHNN and CDR2 SYGVQD (reference sequence). The CDR3 coding sequence is TGCGCCAACCCCCGTGTAGGGGGGGGCTATGGCTACACCTTC. This gives the protein CANPRVGGGYGYTF.

This chain links TRBV24-1 with TRBJ2-1; 8 bases fit TRBD1. With 3 bases clipped from V and 8 bases from J, the junction kept 8 bases outside the gene matches. This CDR3 has 15 residues. Germline loops: CDR1 KGHDR, CDR2 SFDVKD. The chain's CDR3 is CATSDTGGIFDEQFF. The CDR3 coding sequence is TGTGCCACCAGTGATACAGGGGGGATTTTCGATGAGCAGTTCTTC.

The chain combines TRBV24-1 with TRBJ2-7; TRBD2 matches 8 bases. With V trimmed by 9 bases and J by 3 bases, 6 bases remained unmatched. Germline V gene sequence: CDR1 KGHDR, CDR2 SFDVKD. There are 13 residues in the CDR3. The CDR3 sequence is CATSPGTSYEQYF. The CDR3 DNA is TGTGCCACCTCGCCGGGGACTAGCTACGAGCAGTACTTC.

This sequence joins TRBV3-1 (or the pseudogene TRBV3-2) and TRBJ2-5; D may be TRBD2 (7 bases). Germline V gene lookup returns CDR1 LGHDT and CDR2 YNNKEL (reference sequence). Between the trimmed V and J ends, which lost 5 bases and 5 bases, there was a span of 18 bases. This CDR3 has 15 residues. The CDR3 spells CASSGRGGGAETQYF. The CDR3 DNA sequence: TGTGCCAGCAGCGGGAGGGGAGGGGGGGCGGAGACCCAGTACTTC.

The chain carries TRBV15 and TRBJ1-4; D possibly corresponds to TRBD1 (6 bases). This CDR3 is 15 amino acids long. Trimming cost V 0 bases and J 7 bases, with 12 bases left between them. The germline V gene encodes CDR1 LNHNV and CDR2 YYDKDF (reference sequence). The CDR3 DNA is TGTGCCACCAGCAGAGAAACAGGGTTGGCTGAAAAACTGTTTTTT. Translating gives CATSRETGLAEKLFF.

This clone was observed a single time. The V call is TRBV7-3, the J call TRBJ2-7; 9 bases fit TRBD1. The germline V gene encodes CDR1 SGHTA and CDR2 FQGTGA. J gave up 2 bases and V 2 bases, and 4 bases lay outside the gene matches. This CDR3 comprises 15 residues. CDR3 sequence (DNA): TGTGCCAGCAGCTTAGGACAGGGGAAGACCTACGAGCAGTACTTC. This encodes CASSLGQGKTYEQYF.

The DNA of the CDR3 is TGTGCCAGCAGCCAAGTCCCTACGATTGGCCTCGGAGCCAATGAGCAGTTCTTC. Translated: CASSQVPTIGLGANEQFF. The chain employs TRBV4-2 and TRBJ2-1; D is uncertain. The CDR3 length is 18 residues. Trimming pared 1 base from V and 6 bases from J, leaving 22 bases between. CDR1 and CDR2 from the germline V gene are LGHNA and YNFKEQ.

The chain recombines TRBV10-2 with TRBJ1-1; D is undetermined. Trimming left V 3 bases short and J 2 bases short, with 10 bases between. This CDR3 comprises 14 residues. Germline V gives CDR1 WSHSY, CDR2 SAAADI. This CDR3 reads CASSDLGGNTEAFF. As DNA, the CDR3 is TGCGCCAGCAGTGATCTCGGAGGAAACACTGAAGCTTTCTTT.

V is TRBV4-3 and J is TRBJ1-2; 9 positions agree with TRBD1. The V gene's germline CDR1 is LGHNA and CDR2 YSLEER. This CDR3 has 18 residues. The ends lost 4 bases at V and 5 bases at J; junction bases unmatched: 17. The CDR3, as DNA: TGCGCCAGCAGCCTCGCGCCCCACGGACAGGGGTTTGGATATGGCTACACCTTC. Translated, it gives CASSLAPHGQGFGYGYTF.

The rearrangement links TRBV4-1 to TRBJ1-2; TRBD1 matches at 9 bases. With 4 bases clipped from V and 1 base from J, the junction kept 4 bases outside the gene matches. This CDR3 region has 15 residues. Germline-derived CDR1 and CDR2 are MGHRA and YSYEKL. This CDR3 reads CASSPWTGVNYGYTF. The CDR3 nucleotides are TGCGCCAGCAGCCCTTGGACAGGGGTTAACTATGGCTACACCTTC.

The rearrangement links TRBV6-4 to TRBJ1-2; weak D call: TRBD1 (6 bases). The V end lost 6 bases, the J end lost 9 bases, and 20 bases lay between the germline ends. This CDR3 contains 14 residues. The germline V gene encodes CDR1 MRHNA and CDR2 SNTAGT. The CDR3 spells CASRPGQAAGSYTF. CDR3 DNA: TGTGCCAGCAGACCGGGACAAGCGGCTGGGAGCTACACCTTC.

This clone appeared a single time. This rearrangement joins TRBV5-4 to TRBJ1-2, with 8 bases aligning to TRBD1. The ends lost 1 base at V and 2 bases at J; junction bases unmatched: 7. The CDR3 length is 16 residues. CDR1 is SGHNT and CDR2 is YYREEE in the germline V gene (reference sequence). The CDR3 protein is CASSLRTGRGNYGYTF. The CDR3 bases are TGTGCCAGCAGCTTGCGGACAGGGAGGGGGAACTATGGCTACACCTTC.

The genes are TRBV19 and TRBJ1-1; the match to TRBD1 covers 7 bases. The V and J ends lost 3 bases and 3 bases, in that order; junction bases with no gene match: 4. CDR1 is LNHDA, CDR2 SQIVND, per germline (reference sequence). The CDR3 has 14 residues. In DNA form, the CDR3 reads TGTGCCAGTAGTATCGGGGACAGAGACACTGAAGCTTTCTTT. It is translated as CASSIGDRDTEAFF. Looking up the rest from reference TRBV19 and TRBJ1-1 gives the full variable domain: DGGITQSPKYLFRKEGQNVTLSCEQNLNHDAMYWYRQDPGQGLRLIYYSQIVNDFQKGDIAEGYSVSREKKESFPLTVTSAQKNPTAFYLCASSIGDRDTEAFFGQGTRLTVV.

The V and J genes are TRBV6-2 or TRBV6-3 and TRBJ2-7; 9 nucleotides agree with TRBD1. Losses at the gene ends were 0 bases for V and 1 base for J; bases not matched to a gene: 10. The CDR3 is made up of 18 amino acids. Germline CDR1 reads MNHEY; CDR2 reads SVGEGT. The CDR3 is CASSYSKSSGTGSYEQYF. The CDR3 coding sequence is TGTGCCAGCAGTTACTCGAAATCTTCCGGGACAGGGTCCTACGAGCAGTACTTC.

This clone was observed a few times. The chain is built from TRBV27 and TRBJ2-2; D perhaps matches TRBD2 (5 bases). Per the germline V gene, CDR1 is MNHEY and CDR2 is SMNVEV (reference sequence). V dropped 2 bases and J dropped 1 base, with 8 bases sitting between them. The CDR3 length is 15 residues. CDR3 DNA: TGTGCCAGCAGTTTAAATGGGAGGAACACCGGGGAGCTGTTTTTT. Translating it yields CASSLNGRNTGELFF.

This chain links TRBV4-1 with TRBJ1-2; possibly TRBD1 for D (6 bases). The V gene lost 3 bases and the J gene lost 1 base, with 12 bases spanning the gap. CDR3 size: 15 residues. Germline V gene data show CDR1 as MGHRA and CDR2 as YSYEKL. For the CDR3, the DNA is TGCGCCAGCAGCCACGGGACAAACATTAACTATGGCTACACCTTC. Amino acids: CASSHGTNINYGYTF.

The chain recombines TRBV29-1 with TRBJ1-4; D is possibly TRBD1 (6 bases). CDR1 and CDR2 from the germline V gene are SQVTM and ANQGSEA. The CDR3 is made up of 13 amino acids. V was cut by 2 bases and J by 13 bases, with 17 bases left in between. The CDR3, as DNA: TGCAGCGTTGAAAGGTCCAGGGGCGGGGGACTGTTTTTT. Its protein is CSVERSRGGGLFF.

The rearrangement uses TRBV7-9 and TRBJ2-7; the D gene is possibly TRBD1 (5 bases). Deletions cut 5 bases from V and 4 bases from J, with 12 bases between. Per the germline V gene, CDR1 is SEHNR and CDR2 is FQNEAQ (reference sequence). The CDR3 spans 13 residues. CDR3 region: CASSPRGWYEQYF. The CDR3 coding sequence is TGTGCCAGCAGCCCTAGGGGTTGGTACGAGCAGTACTTC.

The chain joins TRBV7-2 to TRBJ2-7; a weak D match, TRBD2 (5 bases). V lost 5 bases and J 0 bases, leaving 14 bases between the germline ends. Looked up from germline, CDR1 is SGHTA and CDR2 is FQGNSA. The CDR3 is 15 residues long. CDR3 nucleotide sequence: TGTGCCAGCAGCGACCAGCGGTTAAGCTCCTACGAGCAGTACTTC. This gives the protein CASSDQRLSSYEQYF.

This rearrangement joins TRBV10-3 to TRBJ1-2; a weak D match, TRBD1 (6 bases). V lost 8 bases and J lost 3, with 22 bases in between. The germline V gene has CDR1 ENHRY and CDR2 SYGVKD. The CDR3 covers 16 residues. DNA of the CDR3: TGTGCCATCCGTAGAACTGAACAGGGATTTGACTATGGCTACACCTTC. This encodes CAIRRTEQGFDYGYTF.

The chain uses TRBV4-3 and TRBJ1-2; D may be TRBD1 (5 bases). The CDR3 consists of 15 residues. Germline loops: CDR1 LGHNA, CDR2 YSLEER. V was trimmed by 3 bases and J by 2 bases, leaving 13 bases between them. The CDR3: CASSQGTMGNYGYTF. CDR3 DNA sequence: TGCGCCAGCAGCCAGGGGACTATGGGAAACTATGGCTACACCTTC.

This chain joins TRBV6-6 and TRBJ2-2; TRBD1 matches 8 bases. Germline V gives CDR1 MNHNY, CDR2 SVGAGI (reference sequence). After removal of 5 bases from V and 6 bases from J, the junction contained 8 bases not matched to a gene. The CDR3 sequence is 15 residues long. The CDR3 loop is CASSPGTGRAGELFF. The CDR3 region has the DNA TGTGCCAGCAGTCCAGGGACAGGACGGGCCGGGGAGCTGTTTTTT.